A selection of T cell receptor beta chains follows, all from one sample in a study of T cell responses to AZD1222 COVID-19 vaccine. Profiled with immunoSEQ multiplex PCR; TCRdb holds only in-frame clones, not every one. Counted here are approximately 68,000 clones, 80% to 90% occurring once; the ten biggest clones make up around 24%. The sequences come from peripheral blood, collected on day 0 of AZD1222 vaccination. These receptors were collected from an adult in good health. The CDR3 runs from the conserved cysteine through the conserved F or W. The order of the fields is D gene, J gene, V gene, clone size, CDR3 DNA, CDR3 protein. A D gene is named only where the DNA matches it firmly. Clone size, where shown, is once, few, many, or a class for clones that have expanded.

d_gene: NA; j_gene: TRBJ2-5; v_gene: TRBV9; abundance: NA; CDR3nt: TGTGCCAGCAGCGTCCCGGGGACGTGGAAGACCCAGTACTTC; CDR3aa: CASSVPGTWKTQYF
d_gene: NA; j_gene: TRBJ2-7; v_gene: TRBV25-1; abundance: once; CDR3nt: TGTGCCAGCAGTGTGGGTCGGGGGGCGTCCTACGAGCAGTACTTC; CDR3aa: CASSVGRGASYEQYF
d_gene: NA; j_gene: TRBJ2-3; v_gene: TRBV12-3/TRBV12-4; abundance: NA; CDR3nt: TGTGCCAGCAGTGGGAACACAGATACGCAGTATTTT; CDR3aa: CASSGNTDTQYF
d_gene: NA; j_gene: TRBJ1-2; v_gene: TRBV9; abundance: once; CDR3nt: TGTGCCAGCAGCGTAGCTACGCAAATAAAAGAGTGGGGGCACGGCTACACCTTC; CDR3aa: CASSVATQIKEWGHGYTF
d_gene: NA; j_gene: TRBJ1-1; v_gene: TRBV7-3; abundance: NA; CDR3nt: TGTGCCAGCAGCTACGACGGACGGGGCACTGAAGCTTTCTTT; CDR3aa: CASSYDGRGTEAFF
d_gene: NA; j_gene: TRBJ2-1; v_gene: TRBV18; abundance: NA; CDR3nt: TGTGCCAGCTCAGGGACACTGGGTATCGGGGGGAACAATGAGCAGTTCTTC; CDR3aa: CASSGTLGIGGNNEQFF
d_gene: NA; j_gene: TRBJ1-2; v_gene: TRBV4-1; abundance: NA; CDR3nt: TGCGCCAGCAGCCAAGGTTGGGGGCGCGGTGGCTACACCTTC; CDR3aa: CASSQGWGRGGYTF
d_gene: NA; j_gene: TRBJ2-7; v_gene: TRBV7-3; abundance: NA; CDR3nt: TGTGCCAGCAGCTTAAACCCTAGTTTAGACGAGCAGTACTTC; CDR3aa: CASSLNPSLDEQYF
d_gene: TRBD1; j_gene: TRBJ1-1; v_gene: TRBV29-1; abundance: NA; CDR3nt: TGCAGCGCTGAACGGTCGGGACAGGGGCACCAGAACACTGAAGCTTTCTTT; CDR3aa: CSAERSGQGHQNTEAFF
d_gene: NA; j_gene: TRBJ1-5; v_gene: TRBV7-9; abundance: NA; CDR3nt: TGTGCCAGCAGCTCTGAGAACCGCGGGCAGCCCCAGCATTTT; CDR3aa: CASSSENRGQPQHF
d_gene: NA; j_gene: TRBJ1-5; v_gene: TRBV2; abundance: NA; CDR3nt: TGTGCCAGCAGAGTACAGGGACCTCAGCCCCAGCATTTT; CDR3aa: CASRVQGPQPQHF
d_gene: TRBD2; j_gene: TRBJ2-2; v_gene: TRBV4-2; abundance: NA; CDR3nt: TGTGCCAGCAGCCTAGCGGGACCGGGGGAGCTGTTTTTT; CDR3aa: CASSLAGPGELFF
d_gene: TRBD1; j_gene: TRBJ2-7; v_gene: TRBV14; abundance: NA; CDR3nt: TGTGCCAGCAGCCTTGGGTGGACAGGGGCCTACGAGCAGTACTTC; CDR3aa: CASSLGWTGAYEQYF
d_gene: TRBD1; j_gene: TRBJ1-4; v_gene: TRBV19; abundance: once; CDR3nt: TGTGCCAGTAGTGCCGGGACAGCTAATGAAAAACTGTTTTTT; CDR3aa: CASSAGTANEKLFF
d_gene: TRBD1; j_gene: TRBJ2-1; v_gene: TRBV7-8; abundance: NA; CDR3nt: TGTGCCAGCAGCTTGACAGGGTACAATGAGCAGTTCTTC; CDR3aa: CASSLTGYNEQFF
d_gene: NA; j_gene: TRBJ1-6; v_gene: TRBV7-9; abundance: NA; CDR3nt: TGTGCCAGCAGCTTAGTTGCGTTCTGGGAATCACCCCTCCACTTT; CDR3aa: CASSLVAFWESPLHF
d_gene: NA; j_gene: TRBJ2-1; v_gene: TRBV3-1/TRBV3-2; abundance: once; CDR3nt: TGTGCCAGCAGCCAAGTAGCGACTAGGAATGAGCAGTTCTTC; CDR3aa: CASSQVATRNEQFF
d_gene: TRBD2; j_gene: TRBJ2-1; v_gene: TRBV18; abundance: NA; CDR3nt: TGTGCCAGCTTCCCGCAAACTAGCGGGGGGGAGCAGTTCTTC; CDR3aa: CASFPQTSGGEQFF
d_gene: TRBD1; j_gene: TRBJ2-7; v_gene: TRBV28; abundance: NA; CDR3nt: TGTGCCAGCAGCTCCGGGACAGGGGGCTACGAGCAGTACTTC; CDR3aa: CASSSGTGGYEQYF